This T cell receptor (beta chain) was identified in a study of blood T cell repertoires in COVID-19. Study context: Sites in the United States, Italy and Spain provided acute and convalescent COVID-19 samples. Sample material is recorded as cDNA or gDNA derived from T cells, B-cell-depleted T cells, or PBMCs.

Original data processing: The authors estimated nucleated cell counts from reference gene primer amplification. Here immunoSEQ multiplex PCR was the method, and the copy in TCRdb shows in-frame clones only, minus some. Clonal size and the V and J genes are those of that table, whereas D and trimming came from the DNA. The sample yields about 80,000 clones, about 72% seen once. The CDR3 length is 15 residues. The V and J ends lost 1 base and 2 bases respectively, with 11 bases between them. The germline CDR1 and CDR2 sequences are SGHAT and FQNNGV. This clonotype was obtained from a man aged 65 to 79 with active or convalescent COVID-19. Sequenced sample: peripheral blood. This rearrangement joins TRBV11-2 to TRBJ2-5; D possibly corresponds to TRBD2 (5 bases). The CDR3 here is CASSLVLQRQETQYF. As DNA, the CDR3 is TGTGCCAGCAGCTTAGTCCTACAGCGGCAAGAGACCCAGTACTTC.